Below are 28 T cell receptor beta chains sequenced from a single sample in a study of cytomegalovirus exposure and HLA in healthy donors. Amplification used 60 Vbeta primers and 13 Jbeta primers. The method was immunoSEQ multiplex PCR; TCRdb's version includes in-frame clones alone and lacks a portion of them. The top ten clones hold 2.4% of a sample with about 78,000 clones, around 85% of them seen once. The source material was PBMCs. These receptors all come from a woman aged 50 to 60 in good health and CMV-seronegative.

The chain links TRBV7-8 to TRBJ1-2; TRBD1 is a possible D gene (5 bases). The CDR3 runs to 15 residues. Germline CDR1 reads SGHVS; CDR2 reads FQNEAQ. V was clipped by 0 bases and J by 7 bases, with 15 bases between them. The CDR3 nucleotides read TGTGCCAGCAGCTTAGCTCAGTGGGGCTCGGGTGGCTACACCTTC. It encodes CASSLAQWGSGGYTF.

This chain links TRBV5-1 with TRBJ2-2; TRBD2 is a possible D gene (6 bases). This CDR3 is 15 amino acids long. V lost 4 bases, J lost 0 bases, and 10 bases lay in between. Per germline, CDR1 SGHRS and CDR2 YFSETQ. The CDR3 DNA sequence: TGCGCCAGCAGCCAAAGCGGGCCGAACACCGGGGAGCTGTTTTTT. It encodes CASSQSGPNTGELFF.

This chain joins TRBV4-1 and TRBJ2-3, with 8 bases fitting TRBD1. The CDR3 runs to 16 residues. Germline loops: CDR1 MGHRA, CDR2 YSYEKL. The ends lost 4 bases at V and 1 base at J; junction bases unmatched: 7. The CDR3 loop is CASSRSPGQGTDTQYF. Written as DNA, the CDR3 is TGCGCCAGCAGCCGAAGTCCGGGACAGGGCACAGATACGCAGTATTTT.

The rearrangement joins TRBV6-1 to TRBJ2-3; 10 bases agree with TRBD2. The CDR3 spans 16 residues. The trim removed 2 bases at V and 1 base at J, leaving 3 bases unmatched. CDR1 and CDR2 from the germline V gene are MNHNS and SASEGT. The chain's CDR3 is CASSETLAGGTDTQYF. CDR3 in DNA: TGTGCCAGCAGTGAAACCCTAGCGGGAGGCACAGATACGCAGTATTTT.

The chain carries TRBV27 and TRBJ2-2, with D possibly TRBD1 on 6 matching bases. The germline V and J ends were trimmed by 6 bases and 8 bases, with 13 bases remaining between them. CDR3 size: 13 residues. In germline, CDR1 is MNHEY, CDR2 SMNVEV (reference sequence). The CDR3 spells CASSIQQGGELFF. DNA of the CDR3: TGTGCCAGCAGCATTCAACAGGGTGGGGAGCTGTTTTTT.

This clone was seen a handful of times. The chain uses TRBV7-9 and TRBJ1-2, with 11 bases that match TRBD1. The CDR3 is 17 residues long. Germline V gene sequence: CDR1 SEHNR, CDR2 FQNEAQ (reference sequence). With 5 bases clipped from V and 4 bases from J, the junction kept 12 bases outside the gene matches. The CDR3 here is CASSPGQGGGSTYGYTF. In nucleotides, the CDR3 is TGTGCCAGCAGCCCGGGACAGGGGGGTGGTTCCACCTATGGCTACACCTTC.

The CDR3 here is CSVEATGTTRGKLFF. CDR3 DNA sequence: TGCAGCGTTGAAGCTACAGGGACAACCAGAGGGAAACTGTTTTTT. This chain links TRBV29-1 with TRBJ1-4, with D perhaps matching TRBD1 (6 bases). The germline V gene has CDR1 SQVTM and CDR2 ANQGSEA. V was cut by 1 base and J by 11 bases, with 20 bases left in between. This CDR3 comprises 15 residues.

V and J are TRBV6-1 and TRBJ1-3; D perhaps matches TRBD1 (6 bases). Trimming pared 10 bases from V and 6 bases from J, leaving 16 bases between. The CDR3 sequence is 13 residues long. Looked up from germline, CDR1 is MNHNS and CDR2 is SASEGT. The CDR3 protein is CATYGGRVNTIYF. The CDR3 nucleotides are TGTGCCACCTACGGGGGGCGAGTAAACACCATATATTTT.

CDR3 in amino acids: CASSFSPGGADNEQFF. In DNA form, the CDR3 reads TGTGCCAGCAGTTTCTCCCCAGGGGGCGCAGACAATGAGCAGTTCTTC. The genes are TRBV6-5 and TRBJ2-1; 8 positions agree with TRBD1. The CDR3 extends over 16 amino acids. CDR1 and CDR2 (germline): MNHEY, SVGAGI. Germline trimming cut 4 bases from V and 5 bases from J; bases unmatched to any gene: 10.

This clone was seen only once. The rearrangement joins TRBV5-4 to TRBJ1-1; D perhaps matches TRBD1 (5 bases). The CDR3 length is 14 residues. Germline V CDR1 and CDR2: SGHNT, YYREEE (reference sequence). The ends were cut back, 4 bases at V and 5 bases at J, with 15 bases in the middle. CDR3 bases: TGTGCCAGCAGCCCTGGGGGGGAAGAAACTGAAGCTTTCTTT. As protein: CASSPGGEETEAFF.

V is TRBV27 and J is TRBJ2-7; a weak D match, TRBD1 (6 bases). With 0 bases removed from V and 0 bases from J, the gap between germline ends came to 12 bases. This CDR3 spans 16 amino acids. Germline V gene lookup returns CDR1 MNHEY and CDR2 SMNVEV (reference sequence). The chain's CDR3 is CASSLSVGTSSYEQYF. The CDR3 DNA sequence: TGTGCCAGCAGTTTATCAGTAGGGACAAGCTCCTACGAGCAGTACTTC.

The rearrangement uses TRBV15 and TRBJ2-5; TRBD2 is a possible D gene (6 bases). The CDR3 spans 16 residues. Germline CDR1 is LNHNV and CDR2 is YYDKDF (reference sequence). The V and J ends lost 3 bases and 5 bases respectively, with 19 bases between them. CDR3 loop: CATSSYTGSGGETQYF. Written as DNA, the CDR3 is TGTGCCACCAGCAGTTACACGGGCTCCGGAGGGGAGACCCAGTACTTC.

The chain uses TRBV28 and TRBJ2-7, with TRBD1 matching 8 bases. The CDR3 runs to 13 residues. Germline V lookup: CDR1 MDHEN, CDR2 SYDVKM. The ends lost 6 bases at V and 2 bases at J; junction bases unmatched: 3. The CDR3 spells CASRPGQAYEQYF. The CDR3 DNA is TGTGCCAGCAGACCGGGACAGGCCTACGAGCAGTACTTC.

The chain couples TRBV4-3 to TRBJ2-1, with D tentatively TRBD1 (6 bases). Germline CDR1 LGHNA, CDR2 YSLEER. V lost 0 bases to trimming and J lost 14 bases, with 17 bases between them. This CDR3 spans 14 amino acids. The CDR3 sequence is CASSQDGGHGKEFF. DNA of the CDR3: TGCGCCAGCAGCCAAGATGGGGGACATGGCAAGGAGTTCTTC.

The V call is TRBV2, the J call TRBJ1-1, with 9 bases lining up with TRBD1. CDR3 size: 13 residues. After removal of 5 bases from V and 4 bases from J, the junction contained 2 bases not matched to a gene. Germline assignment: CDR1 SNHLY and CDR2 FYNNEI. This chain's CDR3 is CASSMTGGTEAFF. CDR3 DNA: TGTGCCAGCAGTATGACAGGGGGCACTGAAGCTTTCTTT.

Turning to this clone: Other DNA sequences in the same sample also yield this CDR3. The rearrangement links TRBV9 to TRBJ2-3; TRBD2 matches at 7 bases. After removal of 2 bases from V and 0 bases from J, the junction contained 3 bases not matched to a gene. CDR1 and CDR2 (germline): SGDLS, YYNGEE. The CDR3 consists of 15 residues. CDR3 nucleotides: TGTGCCAGCAGCGTCGGAGCGGGGAGCACAGATACGCAGTATTTT. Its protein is CASSVGAGSTDTQYF.

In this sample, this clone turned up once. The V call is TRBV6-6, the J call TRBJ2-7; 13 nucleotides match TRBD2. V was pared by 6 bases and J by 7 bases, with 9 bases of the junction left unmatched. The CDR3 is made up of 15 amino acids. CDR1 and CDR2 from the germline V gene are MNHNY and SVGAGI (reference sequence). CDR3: CASREGLAGAGEQYF. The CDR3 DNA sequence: TGTGCCAGCAGGGAAGGACTAGCGGGAGCAGGGGAGCAGTACTTC.

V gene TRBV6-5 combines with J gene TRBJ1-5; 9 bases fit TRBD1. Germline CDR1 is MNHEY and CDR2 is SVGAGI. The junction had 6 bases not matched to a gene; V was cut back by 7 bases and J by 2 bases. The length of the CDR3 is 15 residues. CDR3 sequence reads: CASKYRGHGNQPQHF. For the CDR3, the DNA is TGTGCCAGCAAATACAGGGGGCACGGCAATCAGCCCCAGCATTTT.

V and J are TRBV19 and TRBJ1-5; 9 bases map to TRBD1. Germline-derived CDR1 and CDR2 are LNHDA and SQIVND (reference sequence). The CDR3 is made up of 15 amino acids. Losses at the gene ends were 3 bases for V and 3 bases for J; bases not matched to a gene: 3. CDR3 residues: CASSIGQGNNQPQHF. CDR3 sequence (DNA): TGTGCCAGTAGTATCGGACAGGGGAACAATCAGCCCCAGCATTTT.

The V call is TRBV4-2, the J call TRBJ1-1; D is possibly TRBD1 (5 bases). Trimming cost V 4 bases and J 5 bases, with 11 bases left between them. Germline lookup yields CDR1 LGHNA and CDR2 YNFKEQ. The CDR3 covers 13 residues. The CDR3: CASSRAQGTEAFF. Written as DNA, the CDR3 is TGTGCCAGCAGCCGAGCCCAGGGAACTGAAGCTTTCTTT.

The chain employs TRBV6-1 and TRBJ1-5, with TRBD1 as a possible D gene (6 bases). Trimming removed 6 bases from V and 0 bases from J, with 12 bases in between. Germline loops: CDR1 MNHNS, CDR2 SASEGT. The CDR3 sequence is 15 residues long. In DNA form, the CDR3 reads TGTGCCAGCAGGACAGGCCCTTATAGCAATCAGCCCCAGCATTTT. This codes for CASRTGPYSNQPQHF.

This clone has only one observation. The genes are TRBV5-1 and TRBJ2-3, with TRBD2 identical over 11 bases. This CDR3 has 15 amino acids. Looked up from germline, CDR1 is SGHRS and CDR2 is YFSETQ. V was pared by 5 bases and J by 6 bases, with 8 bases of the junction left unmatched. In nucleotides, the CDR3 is TGCGCCAGCAGTCTACTAGCGGGAGTATCGGATACGCAGTATTTT. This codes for CASSLLAGVSDTQYF.

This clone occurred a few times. In DNA, the CDR3 is TGCAGCGGAAACAGCCAAAACACAGATACGCAGTATTTT. Residues: CSGNSQNTDTQYF. The chain has TRBV29-1 and TRBJ2-3, with unresolved D. The CDR3 is 13 amino acids. Germline V gene data show CDR1 as SQVTM and CDR2 as ANQGSEA. V was trimmed by 7 bases and J by 2 bases, leaving 13 bases between them.

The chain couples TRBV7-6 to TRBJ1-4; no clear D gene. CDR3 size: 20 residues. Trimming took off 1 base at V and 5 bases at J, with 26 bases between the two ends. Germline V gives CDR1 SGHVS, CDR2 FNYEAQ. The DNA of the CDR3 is TGTGCCAGCAGCTTAGGGCGAGCGGGGAAGATCAGTCCGGCCAATGAAAAACTGTTTTTT. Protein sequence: CASSLGRAGKISPANEKLFF.

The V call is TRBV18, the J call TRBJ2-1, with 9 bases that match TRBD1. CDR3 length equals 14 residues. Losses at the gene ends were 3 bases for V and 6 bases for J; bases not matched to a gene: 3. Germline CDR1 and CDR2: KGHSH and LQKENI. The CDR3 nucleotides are TGTGCCAGCTCACCCGGGACAGGGCTCAATGAGCAGTTCTTC. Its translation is CASSPGTGLNEQFF. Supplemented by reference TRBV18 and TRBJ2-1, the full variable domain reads NAGVMQNPRHLVRRRGQEARLRCSPMKGHSHVYWYRQLPEEGLKFMVYLQKENIIDESGMPKERFSAEFPKEGPSILRIQQVVRGDSAAYFCASSPGTGLNEQFFGPGTRLTVL.

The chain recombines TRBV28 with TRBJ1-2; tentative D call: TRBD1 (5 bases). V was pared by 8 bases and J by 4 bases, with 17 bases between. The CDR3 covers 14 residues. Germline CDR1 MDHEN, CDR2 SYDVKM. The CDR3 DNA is TGTGCCAGCTGCACCTCCGGGACTGGCTATGGCTACACCTTC. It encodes CASCTSGTGYGYTF.

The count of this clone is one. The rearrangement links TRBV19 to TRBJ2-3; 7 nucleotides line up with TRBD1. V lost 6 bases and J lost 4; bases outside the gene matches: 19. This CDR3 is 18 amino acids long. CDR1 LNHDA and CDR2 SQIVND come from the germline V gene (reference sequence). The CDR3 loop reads CASRTGRSPTSHSDTQYF. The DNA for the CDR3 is TGTGCCAGTAGGACAGGGCGAAGCCCCACGTCACACTCAGATACGCAGTATTTT.

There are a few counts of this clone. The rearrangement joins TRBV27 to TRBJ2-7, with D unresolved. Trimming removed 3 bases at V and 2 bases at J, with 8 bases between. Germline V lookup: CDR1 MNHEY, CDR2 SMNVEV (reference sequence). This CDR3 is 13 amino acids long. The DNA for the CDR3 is TGTGCCAGCAGTTTGGGCACCGCCTACGAGCAGTACTTC. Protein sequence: CASSLGTAYEQYF.